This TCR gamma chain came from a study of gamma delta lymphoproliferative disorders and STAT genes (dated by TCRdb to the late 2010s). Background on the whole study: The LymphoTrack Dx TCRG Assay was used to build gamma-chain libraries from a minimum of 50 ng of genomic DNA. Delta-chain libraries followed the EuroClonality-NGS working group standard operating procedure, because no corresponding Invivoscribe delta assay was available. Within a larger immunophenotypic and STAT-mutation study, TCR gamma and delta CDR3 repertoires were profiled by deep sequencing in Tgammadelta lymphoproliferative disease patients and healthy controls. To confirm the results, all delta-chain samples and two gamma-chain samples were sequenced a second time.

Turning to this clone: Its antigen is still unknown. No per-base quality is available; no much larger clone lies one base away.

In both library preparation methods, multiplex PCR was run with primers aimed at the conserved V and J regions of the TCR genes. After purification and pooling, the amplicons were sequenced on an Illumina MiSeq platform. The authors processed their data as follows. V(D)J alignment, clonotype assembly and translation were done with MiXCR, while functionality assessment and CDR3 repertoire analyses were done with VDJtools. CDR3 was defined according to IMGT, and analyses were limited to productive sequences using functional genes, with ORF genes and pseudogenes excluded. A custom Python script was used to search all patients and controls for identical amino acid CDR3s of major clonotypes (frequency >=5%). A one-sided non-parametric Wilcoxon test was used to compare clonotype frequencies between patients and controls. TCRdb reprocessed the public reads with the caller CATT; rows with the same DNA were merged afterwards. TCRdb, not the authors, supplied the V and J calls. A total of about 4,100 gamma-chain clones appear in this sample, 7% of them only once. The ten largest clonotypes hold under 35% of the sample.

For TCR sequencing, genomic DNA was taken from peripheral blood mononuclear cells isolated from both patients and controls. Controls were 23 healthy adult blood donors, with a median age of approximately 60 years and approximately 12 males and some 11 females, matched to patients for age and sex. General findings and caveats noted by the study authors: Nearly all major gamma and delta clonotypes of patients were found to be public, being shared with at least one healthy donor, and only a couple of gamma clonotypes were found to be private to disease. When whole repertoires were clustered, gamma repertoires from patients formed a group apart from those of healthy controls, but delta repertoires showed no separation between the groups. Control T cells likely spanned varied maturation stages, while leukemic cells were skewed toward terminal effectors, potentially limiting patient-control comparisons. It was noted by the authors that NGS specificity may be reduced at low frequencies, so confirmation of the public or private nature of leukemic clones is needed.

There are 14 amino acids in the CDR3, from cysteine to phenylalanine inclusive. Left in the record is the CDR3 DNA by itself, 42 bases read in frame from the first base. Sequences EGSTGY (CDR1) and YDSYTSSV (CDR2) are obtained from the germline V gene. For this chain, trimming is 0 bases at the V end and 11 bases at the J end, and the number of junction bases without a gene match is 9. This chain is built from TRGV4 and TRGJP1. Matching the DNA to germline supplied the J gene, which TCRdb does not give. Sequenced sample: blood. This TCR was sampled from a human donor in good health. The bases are TGTGCCACCTGGGATGGGCTGGGGACCTGGTTCAAGATATTT. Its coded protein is CATWDGLGTWFKIF.